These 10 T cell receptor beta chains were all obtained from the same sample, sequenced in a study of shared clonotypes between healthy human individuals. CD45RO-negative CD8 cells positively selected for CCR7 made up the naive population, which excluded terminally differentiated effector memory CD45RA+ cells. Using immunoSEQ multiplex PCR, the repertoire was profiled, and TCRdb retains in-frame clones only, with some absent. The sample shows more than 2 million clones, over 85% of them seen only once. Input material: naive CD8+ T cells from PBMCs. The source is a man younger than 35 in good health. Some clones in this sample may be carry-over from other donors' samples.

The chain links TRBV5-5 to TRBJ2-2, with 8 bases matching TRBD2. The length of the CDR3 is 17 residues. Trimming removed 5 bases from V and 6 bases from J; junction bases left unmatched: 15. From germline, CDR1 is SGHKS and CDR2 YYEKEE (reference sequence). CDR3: CASSPGTRGRRAGELFF. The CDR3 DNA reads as TGTGCCAGCAGTCCCGGGACTAGAGGGCGCCGGGCCGGGGAGCTGTTTTTT.

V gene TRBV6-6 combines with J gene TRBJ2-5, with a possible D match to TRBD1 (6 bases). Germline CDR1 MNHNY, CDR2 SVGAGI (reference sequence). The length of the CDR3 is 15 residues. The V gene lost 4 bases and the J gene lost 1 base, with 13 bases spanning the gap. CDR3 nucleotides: TGTGCCAGCAGTTCCACCACAGGGTCCCAAGAGACCCAGTACTTC. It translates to CASSSTTGSQETQYF.

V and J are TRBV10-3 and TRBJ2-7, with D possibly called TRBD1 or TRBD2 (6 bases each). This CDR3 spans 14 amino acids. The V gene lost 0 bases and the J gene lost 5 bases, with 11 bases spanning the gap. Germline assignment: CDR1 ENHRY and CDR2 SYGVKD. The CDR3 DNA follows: TGTGCCATCAGTGAGTCGTCGGGGGCTGACGAGCAGTACTTC. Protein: CAISESSGADEQYF.

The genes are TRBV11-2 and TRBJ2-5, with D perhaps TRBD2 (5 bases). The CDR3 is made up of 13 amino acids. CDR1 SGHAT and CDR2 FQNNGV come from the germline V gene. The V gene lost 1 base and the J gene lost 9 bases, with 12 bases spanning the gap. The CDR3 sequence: CASSLVPGWAQYF. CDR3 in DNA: TGTGCCAGCAGCTTAGTCCCGGGGTGGGCCCAGTACTTC.

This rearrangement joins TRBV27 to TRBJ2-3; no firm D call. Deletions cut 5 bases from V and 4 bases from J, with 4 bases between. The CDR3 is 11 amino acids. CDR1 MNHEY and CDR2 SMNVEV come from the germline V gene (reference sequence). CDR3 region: CASSTSDTQYF. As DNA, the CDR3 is TGTGCCAGCAGTACCTCAGATACGCAGTATTTT.

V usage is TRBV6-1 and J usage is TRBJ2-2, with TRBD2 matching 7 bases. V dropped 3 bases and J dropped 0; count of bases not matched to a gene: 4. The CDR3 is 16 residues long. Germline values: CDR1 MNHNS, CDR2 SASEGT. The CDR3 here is CASSDTGGANTGELFF. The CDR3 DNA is TGTGCCAGCAGTGACACGGGGGGAGCGAACACCGGGGAGCTGTTTTTT.

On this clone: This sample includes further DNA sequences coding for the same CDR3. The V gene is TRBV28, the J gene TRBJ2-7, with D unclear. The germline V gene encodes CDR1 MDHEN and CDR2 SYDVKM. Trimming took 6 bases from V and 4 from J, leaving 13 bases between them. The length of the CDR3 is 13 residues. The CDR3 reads CASSRPGGYEQYF. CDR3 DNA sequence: TGTGCCAGCAGCCGCCCGGGCGGATACGAGCAGTACTTC.

CDR3 coding DNA: TGTGCCAGCAGCTTAGTAGGGGACTCTAATGAGCAGTTCTTC. It codes for CASSLVGDSNEQFF. This chain links TRBV11-2 with TRBJ2-1, with a weak D call TRBD2 (6 bases). Germline V gene data show CDR1 as SGHAT and CDR2 as FQNNGV. The CDR3 sequence is 14 residues long. V was cut by 1 base and J by 7 bases, with 11 bases left in between.

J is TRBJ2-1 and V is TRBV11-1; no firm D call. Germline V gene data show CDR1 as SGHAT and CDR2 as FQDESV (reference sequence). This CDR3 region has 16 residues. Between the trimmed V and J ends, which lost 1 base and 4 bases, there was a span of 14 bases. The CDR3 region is CASSLVNSRAYNEQFF. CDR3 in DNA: TGTGCCAGCAGCTTAGTTAACAGCCGCGCTTACAATGAGCAGTTCTTC.

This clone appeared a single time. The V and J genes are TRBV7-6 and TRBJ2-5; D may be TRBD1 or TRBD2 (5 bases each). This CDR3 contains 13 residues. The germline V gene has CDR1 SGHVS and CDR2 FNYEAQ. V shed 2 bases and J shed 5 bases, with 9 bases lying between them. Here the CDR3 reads CASSLYWGETQYF. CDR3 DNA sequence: TGTGCCAGCAGCTTATACTGGGGGGAGACCCAGTACTTC.